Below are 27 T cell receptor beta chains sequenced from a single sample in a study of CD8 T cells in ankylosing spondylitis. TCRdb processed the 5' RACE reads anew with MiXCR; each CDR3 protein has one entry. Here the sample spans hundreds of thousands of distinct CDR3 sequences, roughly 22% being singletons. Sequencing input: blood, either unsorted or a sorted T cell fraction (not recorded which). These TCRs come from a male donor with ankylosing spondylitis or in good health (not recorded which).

This CDR3 is CASSLRGGLAGAYEQYF. In DNA form, the CDR3 reads TGTGCCAGCAGCCTTCGCGGCGGACTAGCGGGGGCCTACGAGCAGTACTTC. J is TRBJ2-7 and V is TRBV7-6; 13 positions agree with TRBD2. This CDR3 is 17 amino acids long. In germline, CDR1 is SGHVS, CDR2 FNYEAQ. The V segment lost 5 bases and the J segment 2 bases; nucleotides outside the gene matches: 9. The whole variable domain, filled in from reference TRBV7-6 and TRBJ2-7, reads GAGVSQSPRYKVTKRGQDVALRCDPISGHVSLYWYRQALGQGPEFLTYFNYEAQQDKSGLPNDRFSAERPEGSISTLTIQRTEQRDSAMYRCASSLRGGLAGAYEQYFGPGTRLTVT.

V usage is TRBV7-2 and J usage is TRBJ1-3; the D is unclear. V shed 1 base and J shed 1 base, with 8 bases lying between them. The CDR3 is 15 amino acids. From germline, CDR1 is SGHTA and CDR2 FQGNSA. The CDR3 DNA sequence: TGTGCCAGCAGCTTAGAGGAGTATTCTGGAAACACCATATATTTT. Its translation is CASSLEEYSGNTIYF.

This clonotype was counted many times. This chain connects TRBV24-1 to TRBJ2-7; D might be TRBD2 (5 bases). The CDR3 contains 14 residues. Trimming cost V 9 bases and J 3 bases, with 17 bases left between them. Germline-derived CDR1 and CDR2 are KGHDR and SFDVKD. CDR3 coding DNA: TGTGCCACCCGTCCCGGGATTCCCGGCTACGAGCAGTACTTC. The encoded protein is CATRPGIPGYEQYF.

As DNA, the CDR3 is TGTGCCAGCAGTGCGACAGAATACAATGAGCAGTTCTTC. This encodes CASSATEYNEQFF. J is TRBJ2-1 and V is TRBV6-5; D may be TRBD1 (5 bases). The V and J ends lost 5 bases and 4 bases respectively, with 9 bases between them. Germline V gene sequence: CDR1 MNHEY, CDR2 SVGAGI. This CDR3 is built from 13 residues.

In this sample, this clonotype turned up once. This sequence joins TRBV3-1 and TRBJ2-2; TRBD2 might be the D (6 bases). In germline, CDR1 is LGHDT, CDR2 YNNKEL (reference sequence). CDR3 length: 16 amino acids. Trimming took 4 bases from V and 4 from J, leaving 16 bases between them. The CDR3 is CASSPPWAGSTGELFF. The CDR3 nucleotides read TGTGCCAGCAGCCCTCCCTGGGCGGGGAGCACCGGGGAGCTGTTTTTT.

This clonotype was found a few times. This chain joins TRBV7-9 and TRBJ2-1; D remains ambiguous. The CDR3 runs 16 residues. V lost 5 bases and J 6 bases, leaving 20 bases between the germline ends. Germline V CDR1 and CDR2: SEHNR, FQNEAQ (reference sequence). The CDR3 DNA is TGTGCCAGCAGCCGCGGACCGGTGGACGCCGCCAATGAGCAGTTCTTC. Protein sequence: CASSRGPVDAANEQFF.

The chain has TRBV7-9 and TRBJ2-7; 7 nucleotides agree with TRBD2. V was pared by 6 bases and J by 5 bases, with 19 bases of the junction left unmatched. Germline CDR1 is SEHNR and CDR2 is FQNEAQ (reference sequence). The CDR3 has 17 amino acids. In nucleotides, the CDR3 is TGTGCCAGCAGGGAAACGAAGGGCGGGGGACTTCTCCACGAGCAGTACTTC. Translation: CASRETKGGGLLHEQYF.

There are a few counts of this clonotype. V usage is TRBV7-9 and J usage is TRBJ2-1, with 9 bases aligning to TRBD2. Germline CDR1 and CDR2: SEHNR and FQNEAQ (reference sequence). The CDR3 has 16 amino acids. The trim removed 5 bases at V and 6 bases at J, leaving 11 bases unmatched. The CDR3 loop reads CASSRSTSGYRNEQFF. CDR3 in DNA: TGTGCCAGCAGCCGTAGTACTAGCGGGTACCGCAATGAGCAGTTCTTC.

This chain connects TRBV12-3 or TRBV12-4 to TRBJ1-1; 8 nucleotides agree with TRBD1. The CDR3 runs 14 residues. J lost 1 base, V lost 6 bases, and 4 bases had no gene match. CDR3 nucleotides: TGTGCCAGCAGCCGGACAGGGTGGAACACTGAAGCTTTCTTT. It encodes CASSRTGWNTEAFF.

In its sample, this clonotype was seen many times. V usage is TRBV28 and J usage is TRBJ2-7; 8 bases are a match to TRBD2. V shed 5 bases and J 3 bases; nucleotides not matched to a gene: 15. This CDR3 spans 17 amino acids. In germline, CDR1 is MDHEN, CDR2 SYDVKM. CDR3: CASSRIAGGPRLYEQYF. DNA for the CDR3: TGTGCCAGCAGTCGAATCGCGGGGGGCCCACGACTCTACGAGCAGTACTTC.

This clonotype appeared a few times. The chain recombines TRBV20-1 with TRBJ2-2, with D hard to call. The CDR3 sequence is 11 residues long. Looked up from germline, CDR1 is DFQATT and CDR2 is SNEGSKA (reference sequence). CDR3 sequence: CMSRHAGELFF. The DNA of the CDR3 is TGCATGAGTAGGCACGCCGGGGAGCTGTTTTTT.

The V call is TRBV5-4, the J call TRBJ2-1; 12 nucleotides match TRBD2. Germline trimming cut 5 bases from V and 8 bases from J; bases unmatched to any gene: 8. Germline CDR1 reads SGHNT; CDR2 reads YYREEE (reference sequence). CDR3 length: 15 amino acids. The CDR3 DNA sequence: TGTGCCAGCAGGTCTAGCGGGGGGGCCTTGGATGAGCAGTTCTTC. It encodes CASRSSGGALDEQFF.

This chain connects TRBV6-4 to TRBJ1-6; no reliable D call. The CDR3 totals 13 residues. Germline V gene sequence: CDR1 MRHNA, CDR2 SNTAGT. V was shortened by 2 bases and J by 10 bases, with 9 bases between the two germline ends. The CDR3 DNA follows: TGTGCCAGCAGTGACAACGGCCGCTCACCCCTCCACTTT. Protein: CASSDNGRSPLHF.

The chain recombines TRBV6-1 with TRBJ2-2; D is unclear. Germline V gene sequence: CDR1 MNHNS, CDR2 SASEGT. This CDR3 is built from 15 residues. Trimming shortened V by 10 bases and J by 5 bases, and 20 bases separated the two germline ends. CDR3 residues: CATYPTGLGTGELFF. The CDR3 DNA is TGTGCCACCTACCCTACTGGCTTGGGAACCGGGGAGCTGTTTTTT.

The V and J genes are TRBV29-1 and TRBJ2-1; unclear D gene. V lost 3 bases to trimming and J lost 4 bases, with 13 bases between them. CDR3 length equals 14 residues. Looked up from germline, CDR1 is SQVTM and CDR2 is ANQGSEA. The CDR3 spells CSVEGHLSYNEQFF. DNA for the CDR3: TGCAGCGTTGAGGGCCATCTTTCTTACAATGAGCAGTTCTTC.

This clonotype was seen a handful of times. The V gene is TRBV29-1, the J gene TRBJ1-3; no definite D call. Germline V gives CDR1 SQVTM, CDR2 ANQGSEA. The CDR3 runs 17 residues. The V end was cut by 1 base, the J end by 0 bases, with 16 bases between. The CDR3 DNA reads TGCAGCGTTGAAGCCTGGGAACTTGCCCTCTCTGGAAACACCATATATTTT. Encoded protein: CSVEAWELALSGNTIYF.

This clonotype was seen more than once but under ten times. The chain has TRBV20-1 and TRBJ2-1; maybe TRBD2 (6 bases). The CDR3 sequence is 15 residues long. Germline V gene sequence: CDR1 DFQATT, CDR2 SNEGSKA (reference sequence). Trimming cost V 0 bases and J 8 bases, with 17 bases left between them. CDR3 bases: TGCAGTGCTAGAGAGTGGGGGGAGATAGGGGATGAGCAGTTCTTC. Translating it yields CSAREWGEIGDEQFF.

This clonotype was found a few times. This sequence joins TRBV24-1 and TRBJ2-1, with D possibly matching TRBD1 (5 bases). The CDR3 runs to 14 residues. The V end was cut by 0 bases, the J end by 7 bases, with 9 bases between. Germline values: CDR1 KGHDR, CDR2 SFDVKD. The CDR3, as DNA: TGTGCCACCAGTGATTTGAGGGGTTCGAATGAGCAGTTCTTC. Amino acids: CATSDLRGSNEQFF.

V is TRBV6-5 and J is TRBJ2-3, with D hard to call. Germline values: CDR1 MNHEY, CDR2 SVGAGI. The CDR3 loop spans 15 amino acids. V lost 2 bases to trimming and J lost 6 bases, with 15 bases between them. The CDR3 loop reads CASSYAGSGSDTQYF. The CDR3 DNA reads TGTGCCAGCAGTTACGCCGGTTCGGGCAGTGATACGCAGTATTTT.

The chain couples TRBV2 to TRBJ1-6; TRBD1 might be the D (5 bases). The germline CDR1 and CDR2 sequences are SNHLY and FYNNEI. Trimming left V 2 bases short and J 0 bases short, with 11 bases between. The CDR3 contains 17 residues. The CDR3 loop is CASSERGRSSYNSPLHF. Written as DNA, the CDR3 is TGTGCCAGCAGTGAAAGGGGACGGAGCTCCTATAATTCACCCCTCCACTTT.

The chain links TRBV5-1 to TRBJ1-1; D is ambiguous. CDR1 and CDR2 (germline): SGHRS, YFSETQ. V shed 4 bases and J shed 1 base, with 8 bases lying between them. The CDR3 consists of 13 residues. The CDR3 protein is CASSLTWNTEAFF. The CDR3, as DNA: TGCGCCAGCAGCCTGACTTGGAACACTGAAGCTTTCTTT.

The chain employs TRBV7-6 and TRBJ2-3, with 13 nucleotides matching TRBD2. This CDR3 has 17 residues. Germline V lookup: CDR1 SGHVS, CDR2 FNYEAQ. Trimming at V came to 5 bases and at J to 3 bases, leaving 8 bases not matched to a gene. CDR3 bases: TGTGCCAGCAGCCCCCGGACTAGCGGGGGTGGGACAGATACGCAGTATTTT. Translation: CASSPRTSGGGTDTQYF.

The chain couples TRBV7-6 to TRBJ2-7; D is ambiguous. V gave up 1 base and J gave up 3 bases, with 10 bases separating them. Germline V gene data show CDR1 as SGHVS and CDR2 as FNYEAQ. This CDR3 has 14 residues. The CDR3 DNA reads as TGTGCCAGCAGCTTAGTTGATCAGGACTACGAGCAGTACTTC. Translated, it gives CASSLVDQDYEQYF.

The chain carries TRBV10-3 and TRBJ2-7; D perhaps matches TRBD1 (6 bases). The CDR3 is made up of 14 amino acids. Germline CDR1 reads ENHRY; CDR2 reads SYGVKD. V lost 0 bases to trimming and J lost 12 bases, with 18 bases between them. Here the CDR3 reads CAISESGQSLTLYF. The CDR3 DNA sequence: TGTGCCATCAGTGAGTCCGGACAGTCCCTTACACTGTACTTC.

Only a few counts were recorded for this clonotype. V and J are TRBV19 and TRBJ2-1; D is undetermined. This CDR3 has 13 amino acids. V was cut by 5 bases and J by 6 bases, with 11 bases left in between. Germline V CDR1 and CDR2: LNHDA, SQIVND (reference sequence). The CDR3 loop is CASSDQMTNEQFF. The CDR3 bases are TGTGCCAGTAGTGATCAGATGACCAATGAGCAGTTCTTC.

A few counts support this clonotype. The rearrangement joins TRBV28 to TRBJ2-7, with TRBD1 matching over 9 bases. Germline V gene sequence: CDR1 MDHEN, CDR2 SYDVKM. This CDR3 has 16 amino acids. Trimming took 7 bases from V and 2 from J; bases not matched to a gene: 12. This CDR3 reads CASNGEQGAYTYEQYF. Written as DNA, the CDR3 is TGTGCCAGCAACGGCGAACAGGGGGCATATACCTACGAGCAGTACTTC.

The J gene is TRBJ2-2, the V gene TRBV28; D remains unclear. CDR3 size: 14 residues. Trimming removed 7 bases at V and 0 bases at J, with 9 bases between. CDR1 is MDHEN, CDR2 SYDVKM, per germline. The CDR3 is CASIWGTNTGELFF. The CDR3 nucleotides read TGTGCCAGCATCTGGGGAACGAACACCGGGGAGCTGTTTTTT.